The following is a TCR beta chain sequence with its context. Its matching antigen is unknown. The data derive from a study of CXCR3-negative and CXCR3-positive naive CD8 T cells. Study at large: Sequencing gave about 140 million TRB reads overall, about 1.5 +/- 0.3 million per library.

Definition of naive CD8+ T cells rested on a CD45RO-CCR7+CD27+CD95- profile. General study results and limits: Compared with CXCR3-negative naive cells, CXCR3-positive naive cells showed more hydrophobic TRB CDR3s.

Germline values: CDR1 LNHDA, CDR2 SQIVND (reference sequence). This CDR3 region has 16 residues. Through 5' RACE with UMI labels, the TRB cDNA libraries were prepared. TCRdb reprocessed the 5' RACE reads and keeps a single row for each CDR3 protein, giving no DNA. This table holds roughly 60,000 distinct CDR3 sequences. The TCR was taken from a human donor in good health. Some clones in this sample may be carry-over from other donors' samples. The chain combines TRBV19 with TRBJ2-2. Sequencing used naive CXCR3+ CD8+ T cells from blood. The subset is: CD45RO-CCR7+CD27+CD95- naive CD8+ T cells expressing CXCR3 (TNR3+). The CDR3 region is CASTSSRGAGTGELFF.